The 7 T cell receptor beta chains below all came from one sample that was sequenced in a study of T cell responses to AZD1222 COVID-19 vaccine. The method was immunoSEQ multiplex PCR; TCRdb's version includes in-frame clones alone and lacks a portion of them. The data hold tens of thousands of clones, with about 85% observed a single time. This sample comprised peripheral blood, obtained on day 0 of AZD1222 vaccination. These receptors all come from an adult in good health.

V usage is TRBV3-1 (or the pseudogene TRBV3-2) and J usage is TRBJ2-6, with D perhaps matching TRBD1 (5 bases). The V end was cut by 5 bases, the J end by 2 bases, with 7 bases between. CDR3 length: 14 residues. CDR1 is LGHDT, CDR2 YNNKEL, per germline (reference sequence). The CDR3 here is CASSDRAGANVLTF. In nucleotides, the CDR3 is TGTGCCAGCAGCGACAGAGCTGGGGCCAACGTCCTGACTTTC.

This clone ranks as medium-sized. V and J are TRBV4-3 and TRBJ2-1; no clear D gene. Germline CDR1 and CDR2: LGHNA and YSLEER. Trimming removed 0 bases at V and 2 bases at J, with 14 bases between. The CDR3 is made up of 17 amino acids. This CDR3 is CASSQEKWEQTYNEQFF. The CDR3 DNA is TGCGCCAGCAGCCAAGAGAAGTGGGAACAGACCTACAATGAGCAGTTCTTC.

This chain joins TRBV10-2 and TRBJ2-3; D perhaps matches TRBD2 (6 bases). Trimming stripped 2 bases from V and 0 bases from J, with 12 bases between. Germline-derived CDR1 and CDR2 are WSHSY and SAAADI. This CDR3 has 16 residues. The CDR3 protein is CASSEARGGSTDTQYF. As DNA, the CDR3 is TGCGCCAGCAGTGAGGCGCGGGGAGGTAGCACAGATACGCAGTATTTT.

The genes are TRBV27 and TRBJ2-7; TRBD1 matches at 7 bases. Germline values: CDR1 MNHEY, CDR2 SMNVEV (reference sequence). This CDR3 spans 18 amino acids. J lost 0 bases, V lost 7 bases, and 18 bases had no gene match. As DNA, the CDR3 is TGTGCCAGCACATCCCGGAACAGGGGCGGTTCGAGCTCCTACGAGCAGTACTTC. Encoded protein: CASTSRNRGGSSSYEQYF.

The genes are TRBV5-1 and TRBJ1-1, with a weak D call TRBD1 (5 bases). The germline gives CDR1 SGHRS, CDR2 YFSETQ. Trimming stripped 5 bases from V and 5 bases from J, with 16 bases between. The CDR3 runs to 14 residues. Here the CDR3 reads CASRDGQGLTEAFF. In DNA, the CDR3 is TGCGCCAGCAGGGATGGGCAGGGTTTAACTGAAGCTTTCTTT.

V and J are TRBV18 and TRBJ2-1; D may be TRBD1 (6 bases). CDR3 size: 14 residues. The germline V and J ends were trimmed by 3 bases and 7 bases, with 13 bases remaining between them. Germline V CDR1 and CDR2: KGHSH, LQKENI. DNA of the CDR3: TGTGCCAGCTCACCCCAGGGGCGACGAAATGAGCAGTTCTTC. Translation gives CASSPQGRRNEQFF.

V is TRBV7-7 and J is TRBJ2-2; no definite D call. The CDR3 totals 14 residues. Trimming took 0 bases from V and 7 from J, leaving 9 bases between them. Looked up from germline, CDR1 is SSHAT and CDR2 is FNYEAQ (reference sequence). CDR3 sequence (DNA): TGTGCCAGCAGCTTAGCACACGTCGACGGGGAGCTGTTTTTT. Protein sequence: CASSLAHVDGELFF.